Each of the 27 T cell receptor beta chains below was sequenced from the same sample in a study of T cell clonality in common variable immunodeficiency. These TCRs are of unknown antigen specificity. Study findings and constraints: Fewer deletions and N-nucleotide insertions were reportedly seen in common variable immunodeficiency TCR beta sequences.

The method was immunoSEQ multiplex PCR; TCRdb's version includes in-frame clones alone and lacks a portion of them. The repertoire has roughly 12,000 clones, none seen only once; the ten largest take approximately 6.9%. The sample was peripheral blood mononuclear cells. These receptor sequences come from a human donor with common variable immunodeficiency.

As to this clone: The read ends 3 residues shy of where the CDR3 ends; the end is completed using the germline J gene. The chain links TRBV6-1 to TRBJ2-2; TRBD1 aligns across 7 bases. Germline values: CDR1 MNHNS, CDR2 SASEGT. Trimming took 6 bases from V and 8 from J; bases not matched to a gene: 9. The CDR3 contains 14 residues. The CDR3 DNA, read in part, is TGTGCCAGCAGGGAAACAGGGGTGGAAGGGGAG. Translating it yields CASRETGVEGE. The full CDR3 is CASRETGVEGELFF.

This clone turned up a few times. The sequence runs out 3 residues before the end of the CDR3; the remainder is reconstructed from the germline J gene. This sequence joins TRBV19 and TRBJ2-3; 7 positions match TRBD2. Germline-derived CDR1 and CDR2 are LNHDA and SQIVND (reference sequence). This CDR3 is 15 amino acids long. Trimming cost V 7 bases and J 0 bases; bases outside gene matches: 7. The covered CDR3 bases are TGTGCCAGTAATGAAGCGGGGCCCAGCACAGATACG. Translated: CASNEAGPSTDT. The full-length CDR3 reads as CASNEAGPSTDTQYF.

A remark on this clone: The sequence runs out 3 residues before the end of the CDR3; the remainder is reconstructed from the germline J gene. The rearrangement uses TRBV30 and TRBJ2-5; D is possibly TRBD2 (5 bases). Germline CDR1 and CDR2: GTSNPN and SVGIG (reference sequence). CDR3 length: 12 residues. Trimming left V 0 bases short and J 5 bases short, with 7 bases between. The CDR3 sequence: CAWSVRGETQYF. The sequenced CDR3 bases are TGTGCCTGGAGTGTCAGAGGGGAGACC.

This clone was recorded a few times. From the germline J gene comes the end of the CDR3, since the read stops 3 residues before it. The V call is TRBV19, the J call TRBJ2-5; 9 nucleotides match TRBD2. The V and J ends lost 2 bases and 0 bases, in that order; junction bases with no gene match: 16. The V gene's germline CDR1 is LNHDA and CDR2 SQIVND (reference sequence). The CDR3 spans 20 residues. The part of the CDR3 DNA that was read is TGTGCCAGTAGTATATACCTACTCCGATCCAGCGGGGGGTACCAAGAGACC. Its protein product is CASSIYLLRSSGGYQET. The entire CDR3 reads CASSIYLLRSSGGYQETQYF.

Notes on this clone: From the germline J gene comes the end of the CDR3, since the read stops 3 residues before it. The V call is TRBV7-8, the J call TRBJ1-2, with D possibly matching TRBD1 (6 bases). The CDR3 covers 13 residues. V was cut by 5 bases and J by 4 bases, with 11 bases left in between. In germline, CDR1 is SGHVS, CDR2 FQNEAQ. The CDR3 is CASSRTGPYGYTF. CDR3 DNA, as far as it was read: TGTGCCAGCAGCCGCACAGGGCCCTATGGC.

Regarding this clone: The CDR3 extends 3 residues past the end of the read, so its final part is completed from the germline J gene. The V call is TRBV7-9, the J call TRBJ2-3; 8 bases are a match to TRBD1. V gave up 8 bases and J gave up 3 bases; unmatched junction bases: 10. CDR3 size: 15 residues. Germline assignment: CDR1 SEHNR and CDR2 FQNEAQ (reference sequence). The covered CDR3 bases are TGTGCCAGCGGCCTAGCCAGGGGGCGAACAGATACG. Its translation is CASGLARGRTDT. The CDR3 reads in full as CASGLARGRTDTQYF. Looking up the rest from reference TRBV7-9 and TRBJ2-3 gives the full variable domain: DTGVSQNPRHKITKRGQNVTFRCDPISEHNRLYWYRQTLGQGPEFLTYFQNEAQLEKSRLLSDRFSAERPKGSFSTLEIQRTEQGDSAMYLCASGLARGRTDTQYFGPGTRLTVL.

A word on this clone: The DNA ends 3 residues before the CDR3 does, and the rest of the CDR3 is filled in from the germline J gene. The gene calls are TRBV30 and TRBJ2-5; 9 bases agree with TRBD1. Per germline, CDR1 GTSNPN and CDR2 SVGIG (reference sequence). The CDR3 is made up of 14 amino acids. V dropped 3 bases and J dropped 5; count of bases not matched to a gene: 7. The CDR3 reads CAWRGDRESETQYF. CDR3 DNA (partial): TGTGCCTGGAGGGGGGACAGGGAGTCCGAGACC.

This clone has only a few counts. Read data end 3 residues before the CDR3 end; the end is taken from the germline J gene. This sequence joins TRBV20-1 and TRBJ1-4; 11 bases fit TRBD1. Germline CDR1 is DFQATT and CDR2 is SNEGSKA (reference sequence). This CDR3 region has 13 residues. V gave up 6 bases and J gave up 8 bases; unmatched junction bases: 5. The CDR3 protein is CSARTGGREKLFF. CDR3 DNA (partial): TGCAGTGCAAGGACAGGGGGCAGGGAAAAA.

About this clone itself: Read coverage stops 3 residues before the CDR3 terminus; the germline J gene supplies the remainder. The J gene is TRBJ1-5, the V gene TRBV30; tentatively, D is TRBD1 (5 bases). Germline V gives CDR1 GTSNPN, CDR2 SVGIG (reference sequence). The V end was cut by 0 bases, the J end by 6 bases, with 9 bases between. CDR3 size: 13 residues. The CDR3 here is CAWSVGGGQPQHF. Partial CDR3 DNA: TGTGCCTGGAGTGTGGGGGGTGGTCAGCCC.

There are a few counts of this clone. Sequencing ends 3 residues short of the CDR3 end; the germline J gene provides the rest. The V and J genes are TRBV6-2 or TRBV6-3 and TRBJ1-1, with a possible D match to TRBD1 (6 bases). This CDR3 has 14 amino acids. Trimming pared 5 bases from V and 4 bases from J, leaving 14 bases between. Germline values: CDR1 MNHEY, CDR2 SVGEGT. The CDR3 sequence is CASSRTVYGTEAFF. Partial CDR3 DNA: TGTGCCAGCAGTCGGACAGTTTACGGCACTGAA.

In its sample, this clone was seen a few times. The read ends 3 residues shy of where the CDR3 ends; the end is completed using the germline J gene. The genes are TRBV19 and TRBJ2-1; TRBD1 agrees at 8 bases. CDR1 and CDR2 (germline): LNHDA, SQIVND (reference sequence). With 9 bases clipped from V and 3 bases from J, the junction kept 10 bases outside the gene matches. This CDR3 comprises 15 residues. CDR3 bases read: TGTGCCAGCCGACCCCAGGGGGCCCTCTACAATGAG. It is translated as CASRPQGALYNE. The CDR3, in full, reads CASRPQGALYNEQFF.

This clone is labeled as medium-sized. The read gets to within 3 residues of the CDR3 end, and the germline J gene fills in the rest. This sequence joins TRBV29-1 and TRBJ2-6; no reliable D call. There are 13 residues in the CDR3. Germline-derived CDR1 and CDR2 are SQVTM and ANQGSEA. The V end was cut by 4 bases, the J end by 4 bases, with 8 bases between. The covered CDR3 bases are TGCAGCGTTGTGCTATCGGGGGCCAACGTC. As protein: CSVVLSGANV. The whole CDR3 protein is CSVVLSGANVLTF.

Regarding this clone: Read data end 3 residues before the CDR3 end; the end is taken from the germline J gene. This chain links TRBV7-9 with TRBJ2-1; 11 nucleotides line up with TRBD1. Germline assignment: CDR1 SEHNR and CDR2 FQNEAQ (reference sequence). This CDR3 contains 15 residues. V dropped 4 bases and J dropped 9; count of bases not matched to a gene: 8. The CDR3 sequence: CASSSPGQGGREQFF. The CDR3 DNA, read in part, is TGTGCCAGCAGCTCTCCGGGACAGGGGGGCCGTGAG.

This clone qualifies as medium-sized. With the read ending 3 residues before the CDR3 end, the germline J gene is used to fill in that end. The chain carries TRBV5-6 and TRBJ1-1, with D perhaps TRBD1 (6 bases). The V and J ends lost 1 base and 0 bases respectively, with 7 bases between them. This CDR3 has 14 amino acids. Germline lookup yields CDR1 SGHDT and CDR2 YYEEEE. CDR3: CASSLRTVNTEAFF. CDR3 DNA, as far as it was read: TGTGCCAGCAGCTTGCGGACAGTGAACACTGAA.

This clone occurred a few times. The CDR3 end falls 3 residues outside the read, so it is completed with the germline J gene. This rearrangement joins TRBV19 to TRBJ2-5; D not resolved. The CDR3 has 15 residues. In germline, CDR1 is LNHDA, CDR2 SQIVND (reference sequence). V shed 4 bases and J shed 5 bases, with 17 bases lying between them. The sequenced part of the CDR3 DNA is TGTGCCAGTAGTACCCATAGGAGACAAACTGAGACC. It translates to CASSTHRRQTET. The entire CDR3 protein reads CASSTHRRQTETQYF.

With regard to this clone: Read coverage stops 3 residues before the CDR3 terminus; the germline J gene supplies the remainder. The chain has TRBV5-1 and TRBJ2-7; no firm D call. The CDR3 has 12 residues. Trimming took 4 bases from V and 3 from J, leaving 8 bases between them. CDR1 SGHRS and CDR2 YFSETQ come from the germline V gene. The sequenced CDR3 bases are TGCGCCAGCAGCGCAACCTACTACGAG. It yields the protein CASSATYYE. The full CDR3 sequence reads CASSATYYEQYF.

This clone was recorded many times. The missing CDR3 end, 3 residues past where the read stops, is filled in from the germline J gene. The rearrangement joins TRBV20-1 to TRBJ2-3; 9 positions agree with TRBD2. Losses at the gene ends were 3 bases for V and 1 base for J; bases not matched to a gene: 5. Germline CDR1 is DFQATT and CDR2 is SNEGSKA (reference sequence). This CDR3 contains 15 residues. The CDR3: CSASPLAGRTDTQYF. The covered CDR3 bases are TGCAGTGCTAGCCCGCTAGCGGGGCGCACAGATACG.

This clone showed up just a few times. The CDR3 end is not reached by the read, which stops 3 residues before it; the germline J gene fills it in. V gene TRBV5-1 combines with J gene TRBJ2-7, with D maybe TRBD1 (6 bases). Germline-derived CDR1 and CDR2 are SGHRS and YFSETQ. The CDR3 contains 15 residues. Deletions cut 4 bases from V and 1 base from J, with 15 bases between. The sequenced CDR3 bases are TGCGCCAGCAGCCTGTTAGGGGACACTTCCTACGAG. Encoded protein: CASSLLGDTSYE. The CDR3 in its entirety is CASSLLGDTSYEQYF.

Of note for this clone: Read sequence stops 3 residues before the CDR3 end, and the germline J gene provides the missing end. The chain carries TRBV7-7 and TRBJ2-5, with TRBD2 as a possible D gene (6 bases). This CDR3 is built from 15 residues. Germline values: CDR1 SSHAT, CDR2 FNYEAQ (reference sequence). Trimming removed 1 base at V and 2 bases at J, with 11 bases between. The part of the CDR3 DNA that was read is TGTGCCAGCAGCTTAGAAATACTAGCTCAAGAGACC. It codes for CASSLEILAQET. The complete CDR3 reads CASSLEILAQETQYF.

This clone appeared a few times. With the read ending 3 residues before the CDR3 end, the germline J gene is used to fill in that end. The chain uses TRBV7-6 and TRBJ2-2; 13 bases are shared with TRBD2. The length of the CDR3 is 14 residues. With 5 bases clipped from V and 9 bases from J, the junction kept 3 bases outside the gene matches. CDR1 and CDR2 (germline): SGHVS, FNYEAQ. This CDR3 is CASSMGLAGRELFF. The CDR3 DNA, read in part, is TGTGCCAGCAGCATGGGACTAGCGGGGAGGGAG.

This clone was counted a few times. With the read ending 3 residues before the CDR3 end, the germline J gene is used to fill in that end. This chain links TRBV2 with TRBJ1-6; tentatively, D is TRBD1 (5 bases). Germline assignment: CDR1 SNHLY and CDR2 FYNNEI. Trimming pared 3 bases from V and 0 bases from J, leaving 18 bases between. The length of the CDR3 is 19 residues. CDR3 DNA (partial): TGTGCCAGCAGTGATGGCAGGGTGTCCTCCCTCTCCTATAATTCACCC. Translating it yields CASSDGRVSSLSYNSP. The entire CDR3 protein is CASSDGRVSSLSYNSPLHF.

On this clone: The CDR3 goes on 3 residues after the read ends, and that part is filled in from the germline J gene. V gene TRBV6-2 or TRBV6-3 combines with J gene TRBJ1-5; maybe TRBD1 (5 bases). The V end lost 6 bases, the J end lost 2 bases, and 11 bases lay between the germline ends. The CDR3 runs 14 residues. Per germline, CDR1 MNHEY and CDR2 SVGEGT. CDR3 sequence: CASSWQGGNQPQHF. The sequenced part of the CDR3 DNA is TGTGCCAGCAGCTGGCAGGGTGGCAATCAGCCC.

Turning to this clone: The sequence runs out 3 residues before the end of the CDR3; the remainder is reconstructed from the germline J gene. J is TRBJ1-2 and V is TRBV7-9; D unresolved. Looked up from germline, CDR1 is SEHNR and CDR2 is FQNEAQ (reference sequence). The CDR3 is made up of 14 amino acids. V lost 5 bases, J lost 4 bases, and 14 bases lay in between. The covered CDR3 bases are TGTGCCAGCAGCGCTTTAACGCCTAGCTATGGC. Translating gives CASSALTPSYG. The CDR3 in full is CASSALTPSYGYTF.

Details on this clone: The read halts 3 residues ahead of the CDR3 end, with the missing end drawn from the germline J gene. The chain has TRBV19 and TRBJ2-1; D is unclear. The CDR3 spans 13 residues. The germline CDR1 and CDR2 sequences are LNHDA and SQIVND (reference sequence). The V gene lost 0 bases and the J gene lost 5 bases, with 5 bases spanning the gap. The part of the CDR3 DNA that was read is TGTGCCAGTAGTATAGATACGGACAATGAG. Protein: CASSIDTDNE. From start to end, the CDR3 is CASSIDTDNEQFF.

This clone was seen a handful of times. The read finishes 3 residues shy of the CDR3 end, and the germline J gene is used to complete it. The chain carries TRBV6-2 or TRBV6-3 and TRBJ2-7; possibly TRBD1 for D (6 bases). This CDR3 is 13 amino acids long. Germline V CDR1 and CDR2: MNHEY, SVGEGT. V lost 6 bases to trimming and J lost 5 bases, with 14 bases between them. The part of the CDR3 DNA that was read is TGTGCCAGCAGCTACAGGGCAATGGACGAG. It is translated as CASSYRAMDE. The entire CDR3 is CASSYRAMDEQYF.

Turning to this clone: The DNA ends 3 residues before the CDR3 does, and the rest of the CDR3 is filled in from the germline J gene. The genes are TRBV5-1 and TRBJ2-3; D possibly matches TRBD1 or TRBD2 (5 bases each). This CDR3 is built from 12 residues. The V gene lost 2 bases and the J gene lost 6 bases, with 7 bases spanning the gap. Germline CDR1 and CDR2: SGHRS and YFSETQ. CDR3 DNA, as far as it was read: TGCGCCAGCAGCTTCGAGGGGGATACG. As protein: CASSFEGDT. The complete CDR3 sequence is CASSFEGDTQYF.

At least ten counts were recorded for this clone. The read is 3 residues too short to cover the CDR3 end, so that end is filled in from the germline J gene. The gene calls are TRBV18 and TRBJ2-2; D is ambiguous. The CDR3 totals 14 residues. Germline V CDR1 and CDR2: KGHSH, LQKENI. The part of the CDR3 DNA that was read is TGTGCCAGCTCACCACCATTTACAGAATCCCGG. It specifies CASSPPFTESR. The whole CDR3 protein is CASSPPFTESRLFF.